This passage covers 28 T cell receptor beta chains from one sample sequenced in a study of blood T cell repertoires in COVID-19. Some clones are missing from TCRdb's copy, which holds only in-frame ones; the method was immunoSEQ multiplex PCR. Among about 91,000 clones listed, around four fifths were seen once. The specimen was peripheral blood. The receptors were sampled from a woman of 80 years or more with acute or convalescent COVID-19.

The chain combines TRBV28 with TRBJ1-2, with D uncertain. The CDR3 totals 12 residues. The germline V and J ends were trimmed by 11 bases and 1 base, with 11 bases remaining between them. From germline, CDR1 is MDHEN and CDR2 SYDVKM. The CDR3 reads CAVQVVNYGYTF. CDR3 nucleotide sequence: TGTGCCGTCCAAGTAGTTAACTATGGCTACACCTTC.

The rearrangement joins TRBV5-1 to TRBJ2-1, with 9 bases fitting TRBD2. Germline CDR1 reads SGHRS; CDR2 reads YFSETQ. V shed 4 bases and J 8 bases; nucleotides not matched to a gene: 10. This CDR3 is 15 amino acids long. The DNA of the CDR3 is TGCGCCAGCAGCACCCCTAGCGGGATGGATGATGAGCAGTTCTTC. Translation gives CASSTPSGMDDEQFF.

This clone was counted once. This chain joins TRBV9 and TRBJ2-3, with 8 bases matching TRBD2. The ends lost 1 base at V and 0 bases at J; junction bases unmatched: 4. Germline V gene sequence: CDR1 SGDLS, CDR2 YYNGEE. The CDR3 covers 16 residues. The CDR3 region is CASSVLLAGSTDTQYF. The CDR3, as DNA: TGTGCCAGCAGCGTACTCCTAGCGGGTAGCACAGATACGCAGTATTTT. Full variable domain (remainder filled in from reference TRBV9 and TRBJ2-3): DSGVTQTPKHLITATGQRVTLRCSPRSGDLSVYWYQQSLDQGLQFLIQYYNGEERAKGNILERFSAQQFPDLHSELNLSSLELGDSALYFCASSVLLAGSTDTQYFGPGTRLTVL.

The genes are TRBV19 and TRBJ2-7; 10 bases fit TRBD1. The germline V gene has CDR1 LNHDA and CDR2 SQIVND (reference sequence). Trimming at V came to 3 bases and at J to 7 bases, leaving 9 bases not matched to a gene. This CDR3 spans 15 amino acids. The CDR3 DNA reads TGTGCCAGTAGTATGCCCGGGACAGGGGAGAGAGAGCAGTACTTC. This sequence encodes CASSMPGTGEREQYF.

V and J are TRBV24-1 and TRBJ2-5, with 13 bases aligning to TRBD2. Germline values: CDR1 KGHDR, CDR2 SFDVKD. This CDR3 comprises 13 residues. The junction had 0 bases not matched to a gene; V was cut back by 9 bases and J by 3 bases. Here the CDR3 reads CATGLAGEETQYF. The CDR3 nucleotides are TGTGCCACCGGACTAGCGGGAGAAGAGACCCAGTACTTC.

The rearrangement joins TRBV19 to TRBJ2-5; 10 bases agree with TRBD1. This CDR3 comprises 16 residues. Trimming took 4 bases from V and 5 from J; bases not matched to a gene: 10. Germline CDR1 reads LNHDA; CDR2 reads SQIVND (reference sequence). CDR3 bases: TGTGCCAGTAGTACCCAGACAGGGGGCGTTCGGGAGACCCAGTACTTC. This sequence encodes CASSTQTGGVRETQYF.

The V and J genes are TRBV21-1 and TRBJ2-1; the D call TRBD2 from the table was never checked on the DNA. TRBV21-1 is tagged as a pseudogene. There are 20 residues in the CDR3. CDR3 nucleotides: TGTGCCAGCAGATCTTTCAACCATCCAGATACTAGCGGGACTGCTAATGAGCAGTTCTTC. Amino acids: CASRSFNHPDTSGTANEQFF.

This clone showed up just once. The rearrangement links TRBV24-1 to TRBJ2-1; D is uncertain. Trimming removed 3 bases at V and 8 bases at J, with 22 bases between. Per germline, CDR1 KGHDR and CDR2 SFDVKD. The CDR3 length is 17 residues. CDR3 amino acids: CATSDPMGSSPVDEQFF. The CDR3 nucleotides read TGTGCCACCAGTGATCCAATGGGTAGCTCCCCGGTCGATGAGCAGTTCTTC.

V is TRBV5-1 and J is TRBJ2-3; 10 bases line up with TRBD2. Germline V gene lookup returns CDR1 SGHRS and CDR2 YFSETQ. V lost 1 base and J lost 4; bases outside the gene matches: 6. The CDR3 sequence is 16 residues long. Here the CDR3 DNA reads TGCGCCAGCAGCTTGCGGGCTAGCGGGAGTTCAGATACGCAGTATTTT. Protein sequence: CASSLRASGSSDTQYF.

This chain links TRBV18 with TRBJ2-7; 9 bases align to TRBD2. J gave up 5 bases and V 3 bases, and 8 bases lay outside the gene matches. The germline gives CDR1 KGHSH, CDR2 LQKENI. The length of the CDR3 is 15 residues. DNA of the CDR3: TGTGCCAGCTCACCGAGCGGGAGGAACTTCGACGAGCAGTACTTC. Amino acid sequence: CASSPSGRNFDEQYF.

The chain uses TRBV19 and TRBJ1-1; D possibly corresponds to TRBD1 (5 bases). This CDR3 comprises 14 residues. Trimming stripped 6 bases from V and 5 bases from J, with 16 bases between. Germline V CDR1 and CDR2: LNHDA, SQIVND (reference sequence). For the CDR3, the DNA is TGTGCCAGTAGAAGCCAAGCAGGGATAACTGAAGCTTTCTTT. This gives the protein CASRSQAGITEAFF.

The genes are TRBV9 and TRBJ2-7, with 14 bases matching TRBD2. J was trimmed by 2 bases and V by 6 bases; bases with no gene match: 4. The germline CDR1 and CDR2 sequences are SGDLS and YYNGEE. CDR3 length: 15 residues. Here the CDR3 DNA reads TGTGCCAGCACATCGGGACTAGCGGGAGCCTACGAGCAGTACTTC. Protein product: CASTSGLAGAYEQYF.

This rearrangement joins TRBV5-1 to TRBJ2-1; 7 positions match TRBD1. The CDR3 has 15 amino acids. V dropped 4 bases and J dropped 0; count of bases not matched to a gene: 4. CDR1 and CDR2 (germline): SGHRS, YFSETQ. Here the CDR3 DNA reads TGCGCCAGCAGCCTGACAGGGAGCTCCTACAATGAGCAGTTCTTC. As protein: CASSLTGSSYNEQFF.

The chain combines TRBV27 with TRBJ1-4; D uncertain. CDR3 length: 15 residues. The germline CDR1 and CDR2 sequences are MNHEY and SMNVEV (reference sequence). Trimming pared 0 bases from V and 5 bases from J, leaving 10 bases between. CDR3 bases: TGTGCCAGCAGTTTATCGTACAGCCGAAATGAAAAACTGTTTTTT. It translates to CASSLSYSRNEKLFF. Complete variable domain (other parts from reference TRBV27 and TRBJ1-4): EAQVTQNPRYLITVTGKKLTVTCSQNMNHEYMSWYRQDPGLGLRQIYYSMNVEVTDKGDVPEGYKVSRKEKRNFPLILESPSPNQTSLYFCASSLSYSRNEKLFFGSGTQLSVL.

Here the CDR3 reads CASSSRTSGRGDTQYF. As DNA, the CDR3 is TGCGCCAGCAGCTCCAGGACTAGCGGGAGGGGGGATACGCAGTATTTT. The rearrangement links TRBV4-3 to TRBJ2-3; 15 bases fit TRBD2. This CDR3 is 16 amino acids long. CDR1 and CDR2 from the germline V gene are LGHNA and YSLEER. Trimming took 5 bases from V and 6 from J; bases not matched to a gene: 6.

V gene TRBV6-5 combines with J gene TRBJ1-2, with TRBD1 matching 11 bases. Germline V gene sequence: CDR1 MNHEY, CDR2 SVGAGI. V was clipped by 7 bases and J by 8 bases; unmatched bases: 9. The CDR3 consists of 14 residues. In nucleotides, the CDR3 is TGTGCCAGCAACGTCGGACAGGGGGCAGGAGGCTACACCTTC. Protein product: CASNVGQGAGGYTF.

This clone was detected only a few times. The chain couples TRBV5-1 to TRBJ1-4; D ambiguous. CDR3 length: 15 amino acids. V was trimmed by 2 bases and J by 3 bases, leaving 11 bases between them. CDR1 and CDR2 (germline): SGHRS, YFSETQ. The CDR3: CASSFIVGANEKLFF. The CDR3 DNA reads as TGCGCCAGCAGCTTTATAGTCGGTGCTAATGAAAAACTGTTTTTT.

This clone was counted a single time. The V gene is TRBV2, the J gene TRBJ2-7, with 9 bases identical to TRBD2. Trimming removed 1 base from V and 5 bases from J; junction bases left unmatched: 3. From germline, CDR1 is SNHLY and CDR2 FYNNEI. The CDR3 extends over 14 amino acids. CDR3 sequence: CASSEGTSVHEQYF. In DNA form, the CDR3 reads TGTGCCAGCAGTGAAGGGACTAGCGTGCACGAGCAGTACTTC. Complete variable domain (other parts from reference TRBV2 and TRBJ2-7): EPEVTQTPSHQVTQMGQEVILRCVPISNHLYFYWYRQILGQKVEFLVSFYNNEISEKSEIFDDQFSVERPDGSNFTLKIRSTKLEDSAMYFCASSEGTSVHEQYFGPGTRLTVT.

J is TRBJ2-4 and V is TRBV18; D possibly corresponds to TRBD1 (6 bases). There are 15 residues in the CDR3. Germline assignment: CDR1 KGHSH and CDR2 LQKENI. V shed 4 bases and J shed 3 bases, with 13 bases lying between them. CDR3 DNA sequence: TGTGCCAGCTCACTACAGGGAACGGACAAAAACATTCAGTACTTC. Translation gives CASSLQGTDKNIQYF.

The gene calls are TRBV12-5 and TRBJ2-1; 9 bases agree with TRBD1. Trimming took 2 bases from V and 0 from J; bases not matched to a gene: 8. Germline CDR1 and CDR2: LGHNT and FRNRAP. The CDR3 contains 18 residues. CDR3 in amino acids: CASGLSGTGTSSYNEQFF. CDR3 nucleotide sequence: TGTGCTAGTGGTTTGTCAGGGACAGGGACAAGCTCCTACAATGAGCAGTTCTTC. The whole variable domain, remainder taken from reference TRBV12-5 and TRBJ2-1, is DARVTQTPRHKVTEMGQEVTMRCQPILGHNTVFWYRQTMMQGLELLAYFRNRAPLDDSGMPKDRFSAEMPDATLATLKIQPSEPRDSAVYFCASGLSGTGTSSYNEQFFGPGTRLTVL.

This sequence joins TRBV30 and TRBJ1-1, with D maybe TRBD1 (5 bases). The V gene's germline CDR1 is GTSNPN and CDR2 SVGIG (reference sequence). This CDR3 is 13 amino acids long. Trimming stripped 3 bases from V and 1 base from J, with 9 bases between. The CDR3 sequence: CAWSRTGNTEAFF. In DNA form, the CDR3 reads TGTGCCTGGAGCCGAACAGGGAACACTGAAGCTTTCTTT. Filled out from reference TRBV30 and TRBJ1-1, the complete variable domain reads SQTIHQWPATLVQPVGSPLSLECTVEGTSNPNLYWYRQAAGRGLQLLFYSVGIGQISSEVPQNLSASRPQDRQFILSSKKLLLSDSGFYLCAWSRTGNTEAFFGQGTRLTVV.

This clone was seen only a few times. This chain links TRBV2 with TRBJ1-1; D perhaps matches TRBD1 (5 bases). This CDR3 is built from 13 residues. The V end lost 8 bases, the J end lost 1 base, and 11 bases lay between the germline ends. CDR1 SNHLY and CDR2 FYNNEI come from the germline V gene. CDR3 bases: TGTGCCAGCCCAGCTCAGGGGAACACTGAAGCTTTCTTT. Residues: CASPAQGNTEAFF.

This chain joins TRBV9 and TRBJ2-5, with 16 bases that match TRBD2. The CDR3 contains 16 residues. J lost 5 bases, V lost 3 bases, and 4 bases had no gene match. CDR1 and CDR2 from the germline V gene are SGDLS and YYNGEE. As DNA, the CDR3 is TGTGCCAGCAGCGCGGGACTAGCGGGAGGGGGGGAGACCCAGTACTTC. This sequence encodes CASSAGLAGGGETQYF.

The rearrangement links TRBV7-9 to TRBJ2-5, with 15 bases matching TRBD2. The CDR3 is 17 residues long. The V segment lost 5 bases and the J segment 5 bases; nucleotides outside the gene matches: 9. CDR1 SEHNR and CDR2 FQNEAQ come from the germline V gene (reference sequence). CDR3 nucleotides: TGTGCCAGCAGCCCGCCGGGACTAGCGGGGGGTTGGGAGACCCAGTACTTC. Protein: CASSPPGLAGGWETQYF.

This rearrangement joins TRBV6-2 or TRBV6-3 to TRBJ2-7; no reliable D call. Trimming shortened V by 6 bases and J by 6 bases, and 21 bases separated the two germline ends. The CDR3 length is 15 residues. CDR1 MNHEY and CDR2 SVGEGT come from the germline V gene. The CDR3 nucleotides read TGTGCCAGCAGCCCCGGCCGTTTAGAGTCGGGCGAGCAGTACTTC. Translated, it gives CASSPGRLESGEQYF.

The chain carries TRBV15 and TRBJ2-3; D might be TRBD1 (5 bases). The V end lost 6 bases, the J end lost 0 bases, and 10 bases lay between the germline ends. The CDR3 has 14 residues. Germline assignment: CDR1 LNHNV and CDR2 YYDKDF (reference sequence). This CDR3 reads CATSPGQSTDTQYF. The CDR3 DNA reads as TGTGCCACCAGTCCAGGACAAAGCACAGATACGCAGTATTTT.

This chain uses TRBV7-3 with TRBJ1-1, with a tentative D call TRBD1 (5 bases). Trimming left V 5 bases short and J 1 base short, with 8 bases between. The germline V gene has CDR1 SGHTA and CDR2 FQGTGA. This CDR3 is built from 13 residues. Here the CDR3 reads CASSAGQNTEAFF. For the CDR3, the DNA is TGTGCCAGCAGCGCCGGACAGAACACTGAAGCTTTCTTT.

V is TRBV30 and J is TRBJ2-7; possible D gene TRBD2, 5 bases. The V end lost 3 bases, the J end lost 6 bases, and 15 bases lay between the germline ends. The CDR3 has 13 residues. The V gene's germline CDR1 is GTSNPN and CDR2 SVGIG (reference sequence). The CDR3 nucleotides read TGTGCCTGGAGCCCCGAGAGGGCCGGCGAGCAGTACTTC. Translation gives CAWSPERAGEQYF.